This T cell receptor (beta chain) was sequenced in a study of T cell repertoires in cytomegalovirus infection. Across the study: In the study, CMV epitopes included recently identified HLA-C-restricted and well-studied HLA-B-restricted ones. CMV infection plus the matching HLA type was flagged by public TCR beta signatures.

The sample holds many counts of this clonotype. Its target is not known. TCRdb fed the reads into MiXCR, producing one record per CDR3 protein. The sample consists of about 160,000 distinct CDR3 sequences, about a fifth of them appearing once. Germline loops: CDR1 SEHNR, CDR2 FQNEAQ (reference sequence). The CDR3 is 14 residues long. V gave up 4 bases and J gave up 4 bases, with 13 bases separating them. The study's findings and limits: The study found HLA-C-restricted CMV-specific TCR beta clonotypes dominating the ex vivo response. Of the TCR beta families, the public ones yielded a cumulative frequency that identified carriers of CMV plus the relevant HLA.

J is TRBJ1-1 and V is TRBV7-9, with D uncertain. The TCR comes from a human donor in good health (CMV status not recorded). Some clones in this sample may be carry-over from other donors' samples. Sequencing was performed on CD8+ T cells from cultured PBMCs, taken from culture after CMV antigen stimulation. The CDR3, as DNA: TGTGCCAGCAGCTCACCTCTCCGGCCCACTGAAGCTTTCTTT. It encodes CASSSPLRPTEAFF. The full variable domain, its missing parts supplied by reference TRBV7-9 and TRBJ1-1, is DTGVSQNPRHKITKRGQNVTFRCDPISEHNRLYWYRQTLGQGPEFLTYFQNEAQLEKSRLLSDRFSAERPKGSFSTLEIQRTEQGDSAMYLCASSSPLRPTEAFFGQGTRLTVV.